The entry that follows covers one T cell receptor (beta chain) sequence. The data derive from a study of blood T cell repertoires in COVID-19. Study in general: The analysed material was cDNA or gDNA that came from T cells, B-cell-depleted T cells, or PBMCs.

The CDR3 totals 15 residues. Per germline, CDR1 LGHDT and CDR2 YNNKEL (reference sequence). Trimming shortened V by 1 base and J by 3 bases, and 7 bases separated the two germline ends. Original processing methods: The assay estimated nucleated cells by amplifying reference gene primers. Assay used: immunoSEQ multiplex PCR; TCRdb lists only in-frame clones, some missing. V and J calls and clone size are given by that table; D and trimming were obtained from the DNA. The sample has about 87,000 clones, more than 75% seen once; the top ten hold roughly 5.4%. The rearrangement links TRBV3-1 (or the pseudogene TRBV3-2) to TRBJ2-6; weak D call: TRBD1 (5 bases). The clonotype originates from a man aged 35 to 55 with acute or convalescent COVID-19. Sequencing input: peripheral blood. The CDR3 DNA is TGTGCCAGCAGCCAAGGAAGGGGTGGGGCCAACGTCCTGACTTTC. It encodes CASSQGRGGANVLTF.